The source of this T cell receptor beta chain is a study of T cells in tumors after PD-1 blockade. Study-wide context: Excluded were patients with checkpoint blockade, immunosuppressants, or radiotherapy or other anti-cancer therapy within 4 weeks. Some patients also took daily vismodegib 150 mg during anti-PD-1 treatment. Mean per blood sample: 113,528 templates (about 21,000-290,000), around 34,000 unique clonotypes.

About this clone itself: The sample has other DNA sequences that encode this CDR3 too.

Clones were read by immunoSEQ multiplex PCR, and TCRdb kept only the in-frame ones, dropping some. The profile shows under 75,000 clones, roughly 70% of them singletons. Germline V gives CDR1 SGHTA, CDR2 FQGNSA. The CDR3 contains 13 residues. The germline V and J ends were trimmed by 3 bases and 3 bases, with 8 bases remaining between them. The receptor was isolated from a human donor with basal cell carcinoma. This specimen was PBMCs, taken after anti-PD-1 treatment. J is TRBJ2-5 and V is TRBV7-2; D is undetermined. CDR3 sequence: CASSFYLKETQYF. The CDR3 coding sequence is TGTGCCAGCAGCTTTTACCTAAAAGAGACCCAGTACTTC.